One and the same sample provided the 19 T cell receptor beta chains below, sequenced in a study of T cell changes during pregnancy in multiple sclerosis. Clones were sequenced by immunoSEQ multiplex PCR, and TCRdb holds only the in-frame ones, with some missing. In the table there are about 18,000 clones, roughly 91% of which are singletons. The sample here was CD4+ T cells from peripheral blood mononuclear cells, taken in the first trimester of pregnancy. Receptor source: a female donor in good health, enrolled as a control in a pregnancy study.

The V and J genes are TRBV4-1 and TRBJ2-1; 13 nucleotides line up with TRBD2. Germline-derived CDR1 and CDR2 are MGHRA and YSYEKL. This CDR3 is built from 17 residues. The V gene end was trimmed by 3 bases and the J gene end by 9 bases; junction bases not matched to a gene: 11. CDR3 residues: CASSQGLLAGGLGEQFF. The CDR3, as DNA: TGCGCCAGCAGCCAGGGCCTACTAGCGGGAGGGCTAGGTGAGCAGTTCTTC.

As for this clone: At the DNA level, this CDR3 is encoded by other sequences in the same sample as well. This rearrangement joins TRBV5-4 to TRBJ1-2, with D unclear. Trimming left V 4 bases short and J 8 bases short, with 18 bases between. The CDR3 loop spans 14 amino acids. Germline CDR1 is SGHNT and CDR2 is YYREEE (reference sequence). CDR3 loop: CASSAVGETYGYTF. The CDR3 DNA reads TGTGCCAGCAGCGCCGTGGGCGAGACATACGGCTACACCTTC. Full variable domain (remainder filled in from reference TRBV5-4 and TRBJ1-2): ETGVTQSPTHLIKTRGQQVTLRCSSQSGHNTVSWYQQALGQGPQFIFQYYREEENGRGNFPPRFSGLQFPNYSSELNVNALELDDSALYLCASSAVGETYGYTFGSGTRLTVV.

V and J are TRBV6-5 and TRBJ2-7; possible D gene TRBD1, 5 bases. This CDR3 region has 12 residues. The ends were cut back, 6 bases at V and 4 bases at J, with 10 bases in the middle. Germline CDR1 is MNHEY and CDR2 is SVGAGI. The CDR3 here is CASRPDSYEQYF. In nucleotides, the CDR3 is TGTGCCAGCAGACCCGACAGTTACGAGCAGTACTTC.

V and J are TRBV28 and TRBJ2-5, with 10 positions matching TRBD1. The CDR3 is made up of 15 amino acids. Germline V CDR1 and CDR2: MDHEN, SYDVKM. V dropped 6 bases and J dropped 4; count of bases not matched to a gene: 8. Here the CDR3 reads CASREDRGIGETQYF. CDR3 sequence (DNA): TGTGCCAGCAGGGAGGACAGGGGGATTGGAGAGACCCAGTACTTC.

The count of this clone is one. V and J are TRBV5-4 and TRBJ2-1, with D perhaps matching TRBD2 (6 bases). Between the trimmed V and J ends, which lost 0 bases and 4 bases, there was a span of 11 bases. The germline gives CDR1 SGHNT, CDR2 YYREEE (reference sequence). The CDR3 covers 15 residues. CDR3 in amino acids: CASSLDSGQYNEQFF. CDR3 DNA: TGTGCCAGCAGCTTGGATAGCGGCCAATACAATGAGCAGTTCTTC. The full variable domain, its missing parts supplied by reference TRBV5-4 and TRBJ2-1, is ETGVTQSPTHLIKTRGQQVTLRCSSQSGHNTVSWYQQALGQGPQFIFQYYREEENGRGNFPPRFSGLQFPNYSSELNVNALELDDSALYLCASSLDSGQYNEQFFGPGTRLTVL.

Of note for this clone: A junction end diverges from the germline sequence, so it may reflect a read error. The chain carries TRBV28 and TRBJ2-7; TRBD1 is a possible D gene (6 bases). The CDR3 is 14 residues long. Germline V lookup: CDR1 MDHEN, CDR2 SYDVKM. As DNA, the CDR3 is TGTGCCAGCAGGGCTACAGGGTTAGCTTTTCTGCTGCACTTC. Translation: CASRATGLAFLLHF.

This clone appeared a few times. The genes are TRBV25-1 and TRBJ2-5, with TRBD1 as a possible D gene (7 bases). The CDR3 loop spans 15 amino acids. V lost 8 bases to trimming and J lost 5 bases, with 21 bases between them. Germline V gene lookup returns CDR1 MGHDK and CDR2 SYGVNS. Here the CDR3 reads CASGVWSGGKETQYF. The CDR3 DNA reads as TGTGCCAGCGGTGTGTGGTCAGGGGGGAAGGAGACCCAGTACTTC.

This chain connects TRBV6-6 to TRBJ2-2; D may be TRBD1 (5 bases). This CDR3 has 14 residues. V dropped 7 bases and J dropped 4 bases, with 13 bases sitting between them. The germline gives CDR1 MNHNY, CDR2 SVGAGI (reference sequence). This chain's CDR3 is CASTLAGFTGELFF. CDR3 in DNA: TGTGCCAGCACCCTGGCAGGGTTCACCGGGGAGCTGTTTTTT.

The chain recombines TRBV30 with TRBJ1-1; no clear D. The CDR3 runs to 13 residues. In germline, CDR1 is GTSNPN, CDR2 SVGIG (reference sequence). V lost 3 bases and J lost 1, with 9 bases in between. This CDR3 is CAWRDMGNTEAFF. CDR3 nucleotide sequence: TGTGCCTGGAGAGACATGGGGAACACTGAAGCTTTCTTT.

The chain couples TRBV18 to TRBJ1-1; D remains unclear. Germline CDR1 and CDR2: KGHSH and LQKENI. With 4 bases removed from V and 1 base from J, the gap between germline ends came to 10 bases. CDR3 size: 14 residues. Here the CDR3 reads CASSRARANTEAFF. DNA for the CDR3: TGTGCCAGCTCACGCGCGAGGGCGAACACTGAAGCTTTCTTT.

The chain joins TRBV5-5 to TRBJ2-2, with 9 bases matching TRBD2. Per germline, CDR1 SGHKS and CDR2 YYEKEE (reference sequence). The length of the CDR3 is 16 residues. V was pared by 4 bases and J by 2 bases, with 6 bases of the junction left unmatched. In nucleotides, the CDR3 is TGTGCCAGCAGCCCTATAGGGACTAGCAACACCGGGGAGCTGTTTTTT. It codes for CASSPIGTSNTGELFF.

V gene TRBV6-4 combines with J gene TRBJ1-1; TRBD1 is a possible D gene (5 bases). V was shortened by 5 bases and J by 6 bases, with 16 bases between the two germline ends. The germline gives CDR1 MRHNA, CDR2 SNTAGT. The CDR3 covers 14 residues. The DNA for the CDR3 is TGTGCCAGCAGTTCTAGCTGGGGGGTCGCTGAAGCTTTCTTT. Its protein is CASSSSWGVAEAFF.

This rearrangement joins TRBV7-8 to TRBJ1-1, with D uncertain. The V gene's germline CDR1 is SGHVS and CDR2 FQNEAQ. Trimming removed 1 base from V and 10 bases from J, with 19 bases in between. CDR3 length: 15 amino acids. The CDR3 is CASSLVKDSHLPAFF. The CDR3 DNA follows: TGTGCCAGCAGCTTAGTTAAGGACTCCCATCTTCCAGCTTTCTTT.

J is TRBJ1-1 and V is TRBV7-6; maybe TRBD1 (5 bases). Germline V gene lookup returns CDR1 SGHVS and CDR2 FNYEAQ. CDR3 size: 14 residues. V was trimmed by 1 base and J by 4 bases, leaving 10 bases between them. CDR3 residues: CASSLGPRATEAFF. In nucleotides, the CDR3 is TGTGCCAGCAGCTTAGGGCCCAGGGCCACTGAAGCTTTCTTT.

The chain joins TRBV5-1 to TRBJ2-1; 7 bases are shared with TRBD2. From germline, CDR1 is SGHRS and CDR2 YFSETQ. V lost 4 bases and J lost 6; bases outside the gene matches: 13. CDR3 length equals 16 residues. The DNA for the CDR3 is TGCGCCAGCAGCCAAACCCCTGGAGGCGGGGGCAATGAGCAGTTCTTC. Its protein is CASSQTPGGGGNEQFF.

As regards this clone: A read error may account for a junction end that differs from germline. V is TRBV7-7 and J is TRBJ2-2, with TRBD2 matching 14 bases. The CDR3 is made up of 17 amino acids. Germline V gives CDR1 SSHAT, CDR2 FNYEAQ (reference sequence). The CDR3 DNA sequence: TGTGCTAGCAGCCGACTAGCGGGGGGGGATCTGGCCGGGGAGCTGTTTTTT. Protein product: CASSRLAGGDLAGELFF. Drawing the rest from reference TRBV7-7 and TRBJ2-2, the complete variable domain is GAGVSQSPRYKVTKRGQDVTLRCDPISSHATLYWYQQALGQGPEFLTYFNYEAQPDKSGLPSDRFSAERPEGSISTLTIQRTEQRDSAMYRCASSRLAGGDLAGELFFGEGSRLTVL.

The V call is TRBV29-1, the J call TRBJ2-1; possibly TRBD2 for D (5 bases). CDR1 SQVTM and CDR2 ANQGSEA come from the germline V gene. This CDR3 has 12 residues. CDR3: CSSAGYYNEQFF. DNA of the CDR3: TGCAGTAGCGCCGGGTACTACAATGAGCAGTTCTTC.

The V gene is TRBV5-4, the J gene TRBJ1-5; 7 nucleotides agree with TRBD1. This CDR3 contains 14 residues. V lost 3 bases to trimming and J lost 1 base; unmatched junction nucleotides: 1. Germline V lookup: CDR1 SGHNT, CDR2 YYREEE (reference sequence). CDR3 bases: TGTGCCAGCAGCTCGACAGGGAGCAATCAGCCCCAGCATTTT. It specifies CASSSTGSNQPQHF.

CDR3 loop: CSVDQGSKNIQYF. CDR3 DNA sequence: TGCAGCGTTGATCAGGGGAGCAAAAACATTCAGTACTTC. The V call is TRBV29-1, the J call TRBJ2-4, with TRBD1 as a possible D gene (6 bases). The CDR3 has 13 amino acids. Trimming shortened V by 3 bases and J by 3 bases, and 9 bases separated the two germline ends. CDR1 is SQVTM, CDR2 ANQGSEA, per germline.